These 13 T cell receptor beta chains originate from one sample sequenced in a study of cytomegalovirus exposure and HLA in healthy donors. The PCR had 60 Vbeta and 13 Jbeta primers. Only in-frame clones appear in the TCRdb table, and some are missing; sequencing was by immunoSEQ multiplex PCR. The sample yields under 200,000 clones, 70% to 80% seen once. Sequences were obtained from PBMCs. These receptor sequences come from a man between 60 and 70 years old in good health and CMV-seronegative.

The chain joins TRBV6-6 to TRBJ2-3, with a possible D match to TRBD2 (5 bases). V was pared by 1 base and J by 4 bases, with 12 bases between. Germline V CDR1 and CDR2: MNHNY, SVGAGI (reference sequence). The CDR3 has 15 residues. In DNA, the CDR3 is TGTGCCAGCAGTTACTACACAACTAGAGCAGATACGCAGTATTTT. It codes for CASSYYTTRADTQYF.

This clone was seen a handful of times. Relative to the germline gene, one junction end is altered; a read error may explain this. The V call is TRBV7-9, the J call TRBJ1-4; 8 bases map to TRBD1. The CDR3 sequence is 12 residues long. CDR1 and CDR2 from the germline V gene are SEHNR and FQNEAQ (reference sequence). CDR3 residues: CSSSAQGAALFF. The CDR3 nucleotides are TGTTCCAGCAGCGCTCAGGGGGCGGCACTGTTTTTT.

V is TRBV28 and J is TRBJ1-2; D unresolved. The CDR3 spans 13 residues. Germline V lookup: CDR1 MDHEN, CDR2 SYDVKM. The V end lost 7 bases, the J end lost 3 bases, and 12 bases lay between the germline ends. CDR3 DNA sequence: TGTGCCAGCACCCCCTTCCCGGACTATGGCTACACCTTC. Protein sequence: CASTPFPDYGYTF.

The chain uses TRBV10-3 and TRBJ2-4; maybe TRBD2 (5 bases). This CDR3 contains 16 residues. V was cut by 5 bases and J by 1 base, with 15 bases left in between. CDR1 is ENHRY, CDR2 SYGVKD, per germline. CDR3 DNA sequence: TGTGCCATCAGTATGGAGCTTAGAGGGGCCAAAAACATTCAGTACTTC. Amino acid sequence: CAISMELRGAKNIQYF.

This chain joins TRBV5-6 and TRBJ2-3; unclear D gene. The V gene's germline CDR1 is SGHDT and CDR2 YYEEEE. The CDR3 covers 12 residues. Trimming removed 4 bases at V and 1 base at J, with 4 bases between. In DNA, the CDR3 is TGTGCCAGCAGCCGGGGCACAGATACGCAGTATTTT. Protein sequence: CASSRGTDTQYF.

J is TRBJ2-5 and V is TRBV30, with D unclear. The DNA end lines up better with TRBJ2-7; the J call may be wrong. Germline lookup yields CDR1 GTSNPN and CDR2 SVGIG (reference sequence). The CDR3 spans 13 residues. The CDR3 protein is CAWSFSSPYEQYF. CDR3 in DNA: TGTGCCTGGAGTTTTAGTAGCCCCTACGAGCAGTACTTC.

This chain connects TRBV19 to TRBJ2-2; 7 nucleotides line up with TRBD1. Germline assignment: CDR1 LNHDA and CDR2 SQIVND (reference sequence). V was clipped by 10 bases and J by 1 base; unmatched bases: 9. This CDR3 comprises 15 residues. CDR3 coding DNA: TGTGCCACGTCCGACAGGGCCCGGAACACCGGGGAGCTGTTTTTT. Amino acid sequence: CATSDRARNTGELFF.

The chain employs TRBV4-1 and TRBJ1-3, with D possibly being TRBD1 (5 bases). Germline values: CDR1 MGHRA, CDR2 YSYEKL. There are 15 residues in the CDR3. V lost 4 bases, J lost 4 bases, and 14 bases lay in between. CDR3 residues: CASSLWTQLGNTIYF. In DNA, the CDR3 is TGCGCCAGCAGCCTTTGGACACAACTAGGAAACACCATATATTTT.

On this clone itself: At one end the junction does not follow the germline gene, possibly because of a read error. V is TRBV5-1 and J is TRBJ2-1; D remains unclear. The CDR3 runs 14 residues. Per the germline V gene, CDR1 is SGHRS and CDR2 is YFSETQ. The CDR3 nucleotides read TGCGCCAGAAGCTTGGAGCCCGGAGTGAATGAGCAGTTCTTC. It yields the protein CARSLEPGVNEQFF.

Here the CDR3 reads CARGGGFQETQYF. As DNA, the CDR3 is TGTGCCCGGGGCGGGGGGTTCCAAGAGACCCAGTACTTC. The chain carries TRBV30 and TRBJ2-5, with 8 positions matching TRBD2. The CDR3 covers 13 residues. Trimming removed 8 bases from V and 1 base from J; junction bases left unmatched: 6. Germline lookup yields CDR1 GTSNPN and CDR2 SVGIG (reference sequence).

V is TRBV7-2 and J is TRBJ2-7, with TRBD1 identical over 9 bases. The CDR3 is made up of 14 amino acids. Germline V lookup: CDR1 SGHTA, CDR2 FQGNSA. Trimming at V came to 8 bases and at J to 4 bases, leaving 9 bases not matched to a gene. The chain's CDR3 is CASLSTGGDYEQYF. The CDR3 bases are TGTGCCAGCCTCAGCACAGGGGGCGATTACGAGCAGTACTTC.

CDR3 DNA sequence: TGCGCCAGCAGCTTCTGGAGCTCCTACGAGCAGTACTTC. It encodes CASSFWSSYEQYF. This chain connects TRBV5-1 to TRBJ2-7; D gene unclear. The V gene lost 2 bases and the J gene lost 0 bases, with 6 bases spanning the gap. The CDR3 runs 13 residues. Germline loops: CDR1 SGHRS, CDR2 YFSETQ.

This chain joins TRBV6-5 and TRBJ2-3; 8 bases map to TRBD2. V was clipped by 7 bases and J by 13 bases; unmatched bases: 13. This CDR3 spans 13 amino acids. Germline lookup yields CDR1 MNHEY and CDR2 SVGAGI. CDR3 in DNA: TGTGCCAGCACCTACCCGGGGGGACTAGTCGAGTATTTT. Its protein is CASTYPGGLVEYF.